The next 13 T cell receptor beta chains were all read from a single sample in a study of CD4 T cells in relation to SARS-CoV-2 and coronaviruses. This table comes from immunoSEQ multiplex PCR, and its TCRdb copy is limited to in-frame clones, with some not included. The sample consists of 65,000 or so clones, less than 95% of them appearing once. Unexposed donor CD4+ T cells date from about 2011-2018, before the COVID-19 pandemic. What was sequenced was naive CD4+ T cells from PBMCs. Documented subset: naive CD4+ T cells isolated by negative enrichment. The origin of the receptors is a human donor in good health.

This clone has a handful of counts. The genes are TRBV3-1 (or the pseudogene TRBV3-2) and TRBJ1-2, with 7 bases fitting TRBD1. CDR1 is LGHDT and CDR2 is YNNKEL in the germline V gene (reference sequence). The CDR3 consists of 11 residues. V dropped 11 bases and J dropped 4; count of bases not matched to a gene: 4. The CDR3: CAGGQAYGYTF. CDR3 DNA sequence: TGTGCCGGTGGACAGGCCTATGGCTACACCTTC.

This CDR3 is CASTAGGLEKLFF. The CDR3 DNA is TGTGCCAGCACCGCAGGGGGTCTTGAAAAACTGTTTTTT. The V gene is TRBV7-9, the J gene TRBJ1-4; 7 bases agree with TRBD1. CDR1 SEHNR and CDR2 FQNEAQ come from the germline V gene (reference sequence). The V and J ends lost 7 bases and 7 bases, in that order; junction bases with no gene match: 6. CDR3 length: 13 residues. Filled out from reference TRBV7-9 and TRBJ1-4, the complete variable domain reads DTGVSQNPRHKITKRGQNVTFRCDPISEHNRLYWYRQTLGQGPEFLTYFQNEAQLEKSRLLSDRFSAERPKGSFSTLEIQRTEQGDSAMYLCASTAGGLEKLFFGSGTQLSVL.

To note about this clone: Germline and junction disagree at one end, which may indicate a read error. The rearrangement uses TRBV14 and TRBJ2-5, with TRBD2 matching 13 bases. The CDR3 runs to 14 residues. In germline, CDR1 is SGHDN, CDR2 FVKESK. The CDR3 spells CASSQGLLAGGSHF. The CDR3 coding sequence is TGTGCCAGCAGCCAAGGATTACTAGCGGGAGGGTCGCACTTC.

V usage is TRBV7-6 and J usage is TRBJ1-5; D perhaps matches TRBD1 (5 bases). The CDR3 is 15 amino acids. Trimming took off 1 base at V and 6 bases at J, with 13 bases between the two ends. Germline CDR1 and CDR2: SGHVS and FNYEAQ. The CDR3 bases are TGTGCCAGCAGCTTAGGGCAAGGGGTTGGTCAGCCCCAGCATTTT. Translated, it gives CASSLGQGVGQPQHF. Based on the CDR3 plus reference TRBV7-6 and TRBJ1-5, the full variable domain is GAGVSQSPRYKVTKRGQDVALRCDPISGHVSLYWYRQALGQGPEFLTYFNYEAQQDKSGLPNDRFSAERPEGSISTLTIQRTEQRDSAMYRCASSLGQGVGQPQHFGDGTRLSIL.

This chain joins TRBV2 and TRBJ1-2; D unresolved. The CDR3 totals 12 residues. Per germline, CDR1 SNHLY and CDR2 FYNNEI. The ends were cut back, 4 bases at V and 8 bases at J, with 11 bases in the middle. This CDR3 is CASSVSVWGYTF. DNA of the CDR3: TGTGCCAGCAGTGTCAGTGTTTGGGGCTACACCTTC.

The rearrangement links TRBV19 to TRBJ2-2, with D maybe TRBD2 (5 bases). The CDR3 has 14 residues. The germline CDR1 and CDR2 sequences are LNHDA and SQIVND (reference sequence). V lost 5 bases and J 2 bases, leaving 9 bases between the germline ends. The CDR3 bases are TGTGCCAGTAGTCTCCGGACTAACACCGGGGAGCTGTTTTTT. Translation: CASSLRTNTGELFF.

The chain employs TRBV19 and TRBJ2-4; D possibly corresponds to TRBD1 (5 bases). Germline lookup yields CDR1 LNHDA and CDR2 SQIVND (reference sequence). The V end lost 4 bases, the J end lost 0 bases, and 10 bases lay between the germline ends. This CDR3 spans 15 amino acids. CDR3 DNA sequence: TGTGCCAGTAGTAAGGGGATTCTAGCCAAAAACATTCAGTACTTC. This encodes CASSKGILAKNIQYF.

The CDR3 DNA reads TGCGCCAGCAACTGGGACGGCGGGTTCTATGGCTACACCTTC. Protein sequence: CASNWDGGFYGYTF. The V call is TRBV10-2, the J call TRBJ1-2, with a possible D match to TRBD1 (5 bases). CDR1 is WSHSY, CDR2 SAAADI, per germline. CDR3 length: 14 amino acids. Trimming shortened V by 7 bases and J by 4 bases, and 16 bases separated the two germline ends.

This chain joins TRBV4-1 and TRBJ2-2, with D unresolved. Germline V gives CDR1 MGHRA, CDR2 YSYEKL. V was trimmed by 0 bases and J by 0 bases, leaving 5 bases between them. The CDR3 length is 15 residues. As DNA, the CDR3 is TGCGCCAGCAGCCAAGAGGAAGCGAACACCGGGGAGCTGTTTTTT. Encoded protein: CASSQEEANTGELFF.

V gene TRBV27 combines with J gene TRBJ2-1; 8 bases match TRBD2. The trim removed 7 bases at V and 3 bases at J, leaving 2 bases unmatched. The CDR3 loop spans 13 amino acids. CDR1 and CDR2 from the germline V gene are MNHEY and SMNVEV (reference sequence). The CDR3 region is CASNLAGYNEQFF. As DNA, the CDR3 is TGTGCCAGCAACCTAGCGGGCTACAATGAGCAGTTCTTC.

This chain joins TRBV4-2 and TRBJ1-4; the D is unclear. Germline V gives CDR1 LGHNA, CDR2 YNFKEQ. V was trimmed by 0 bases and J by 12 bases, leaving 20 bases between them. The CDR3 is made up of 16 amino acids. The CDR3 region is CASSQDNFEDHRELFF. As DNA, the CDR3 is TGTGCCAGCAGCCAAGATAACTTCGAGGACCATCGGGAACTGTTTTTT.

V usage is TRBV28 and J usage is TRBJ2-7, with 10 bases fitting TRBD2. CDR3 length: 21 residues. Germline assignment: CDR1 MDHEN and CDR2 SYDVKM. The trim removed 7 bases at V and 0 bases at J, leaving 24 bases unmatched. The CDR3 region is CASTNRTPRKLAGAHSYEQYF. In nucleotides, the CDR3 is TGTGCCAGCACGAACCGGACACCAAGGAAGCTAGCGGGAGCTCACTCCTACGAGCAGTACTTC.

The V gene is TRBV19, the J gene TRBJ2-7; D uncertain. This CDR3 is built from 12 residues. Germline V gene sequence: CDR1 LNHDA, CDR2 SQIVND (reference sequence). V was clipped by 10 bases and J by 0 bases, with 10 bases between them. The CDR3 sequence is CATKGFSYEQYF. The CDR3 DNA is TGTGCCACAAAGGGATTCTCCTACGAGCAGTACTTC.